These 9 T cell receptor beta chains share one sample of origin, sequenced in a study of shared clonotypes between healthy human individuals (dated by TCRdb to the early 2020s). Libraries came from the immunoSEQ multiplex PCR assay. The table comes from immuneACCESS by way of TCRdb, which keeps in-frame sequences with V and J called. Part of the clones is missing from these tables; in studies checked, under half for an unresolved V gene and the rest for unknown reasons. The sample table contains some 2,000,000 clones; only one count was recorded for 85% to 95% of them. The ten largest clonotypes hold 0.1% to 0.15% of the sample. Sequenced sample: naive CD4+ T cells sorted from blood. The intended sense of this specimen's cell subset or site label: CD45RA+ positively selected. These receptors all come from a young man in good health.

This clone was seen a single time. The rearrangement links TRBV19 to TRBJ2-1; 14 bases are a match to TRBD2. The CDR3 is 19 amino acids. Germline V gives CDR1 LNHDA, CDR2 SQIVND (reference sequence). Trimming cost V 0 bases and J 4 bases; bases outside gene matches: 8. The CDR3 region is CASSIDPLTSGRVYNEQFF. The CDR3 coding sequence is TGTGCCAGTAGTATAGATCCTTTGACTAGCGGGAGGGTGTACAATGAGCAGTTCTTC.

V gene TRBV18 combines with J gene TRBJ1-6; possible D gene TRBD1, 6 bases. Germline V gene data show CDR1 as KGHSH and CDR2 as LQKENI. The V and J ends lost 1 base and 9 bases respectively, with 13 bases between them. The CDR3 length is 15 residues. The CDR3 here is CASSPQVTGSSPLHF. The CDR3 region has the DNA TGTGCCAGCTCACCACAAGTGACAGGTTCTTCACCCCTCCACTTT.

This clone was observed a single time. The J gene is TRBJ2-3, the V gene TRBV7-2; no definite D call. Trimming shortened V by 3 bases and J by 2 bases, and 6 bases separated the two germline ends. The germline V gene has CDR1 SGHTA and CDR2 FQGNSA. The CDR3 has 13 residues. DNA of the CDR3: TGTGCCAGCAGCTTTGTGGACACAGATACGCAGTATTTT. Amino acids: CASSFVDTDTQYF.

CDR3: CASSLGQGLGRDIQYF. The CDR3 nucleotides are TGTGCCAGCAGCTTGGGACAGGGGTTGGGTAGGGACATTCAGTACTTC. The chain carries TRBV28 and TRBJ2-4, with TRBD1 matching 10 bases. Germline lookup yields CDR1 MDHEN and CDR2 SYDVKM. V shed 6 bases and J 8 bases; nucleotides not matched to a gene: 13. The CDR3 has 16 amino acids. Full variable domain (rest looked up from reference TRBV28 and TRBJ2-4): DVKVTQSSRYLVKRTGEKVFLECVQDMDHENMFWYRQDPGLGLRLIYFSYDVKMKEKGDIPEGYSVSREKKERFSLILESASTNQTSMYLCASSLGQGLGRDIQYFGAGTRLSVL.

The rearrangement joins TRBV2 to TRBJ2-7; TRBD1 agrees at 7 bases. The germline gives CDR1 SNHLY, CDR2 FYNNEI. CDR3 length equals 14 residues. With V trimmed by 8 bases and J by 0 bases, 7 bases remained unmatched. The CDR3 spells CASGEQGTSYEQYF. In DNA, the CDR3 is TGTGCCAGCGGGGAACAGGGGACCTCCTACGAGCAGTACTTC.

In DNA form, the CDR3 reads TGCGCCAGCAGCTTGGGTTTAGGGGACTACGAGCAGTACTTC. It codes for CASSLGLGDYEQYF. V is TRBV5-1 and J is TRBJ2-7; perhaps TRBD1 as D (5 bases). Trimming removed 0 bases at V and 3 bases at J, with 10 bases between. From germline, CDR1 is SGHRS and CDR2 YFSETQ. CDR3 size: 14 residues. Full variable domain (rest looked up from reference TRBV5-1 and TRBJ2-7): KAGVTQTPRYLIKTRGQQVTLSCSPISGHRSVSWYQQTPGQGLQFLFEYFSETQRNKGNFPGRFSGRQFSNSRSEMNVSTLELGDSALYLCASSLGLGDYEQYFGPGTRLTVT.

The chain is built from TRBV5-1 and TRBJ1-2; the match to TRBD1 covers 7 bases. The CDR3 length is 14 residues. V dropped 4 bases and J dropped 5; count of bases not matched to a gene: 8. The germline V gene has CDR1 SGHRS and CDR2 YFSETQ. The CDR3, as DNA: TGCGCCAGCAGCCCTGACAGGGCCCCATATGGCTACACCTTC. It encodes CASSPDRAPYGYTF.

The J gene is TRBJ2-1, the V gene TRBV5-4; TRBD1 matches 7 bases. This CDR3 spans 14 amino acids. Losses at the gene ends were 4 bases for V and 4 bases for J; bases not matched to a gene: 5. CDR1 is SGHNT, CDR2 YYREEE, per germline (reference sequence). The CDR3 bases are TGTGCCAGCAGCCGGGACAGAGTTTACAATGAGCAGTTCTTC. Protein: CASSRDRVYNEQFF.

The chain links TRBV6-1 to TRBJ1-2; D remains unclear. CDR1 is MNHNS, CDR2 SASEGT, per germline. There are 15 residues in the CDR3. Trimming took off 8 bases at V and 1 base at J, with 17 bases between the two ends. DNA of the CDR3: TGTGCCAGCGAGGCGGCTTTTGGTGGTAACTATGGCTACACCTTC. Translation: CASEAAFGGNYGYTF.